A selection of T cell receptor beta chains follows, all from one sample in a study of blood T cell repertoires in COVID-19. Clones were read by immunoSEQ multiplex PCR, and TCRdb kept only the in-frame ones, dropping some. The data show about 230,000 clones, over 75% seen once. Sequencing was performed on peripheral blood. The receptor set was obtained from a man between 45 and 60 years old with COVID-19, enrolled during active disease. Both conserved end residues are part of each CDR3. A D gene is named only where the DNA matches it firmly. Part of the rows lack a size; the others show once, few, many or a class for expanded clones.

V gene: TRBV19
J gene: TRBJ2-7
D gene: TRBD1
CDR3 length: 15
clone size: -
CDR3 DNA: TGTGCCAGTAGTATAGAACAGGGGGCACGGTACGAGCAGTACTTC
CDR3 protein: CASSIEQGARYEQYF

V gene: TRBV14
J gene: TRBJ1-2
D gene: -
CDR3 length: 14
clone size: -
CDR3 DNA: TGTGCCAGCAGCCACACGTCTCGGGGCTATGGCTACACCTTC
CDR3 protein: CASSHTSRGYGYTF

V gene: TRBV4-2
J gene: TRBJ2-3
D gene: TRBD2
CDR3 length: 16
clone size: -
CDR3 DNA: TGTGCCAGCACCCAAGATCTCACTAGCGGGGGAAATACGCAGTATTTT
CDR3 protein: CASTQDLTSGGNTQYF

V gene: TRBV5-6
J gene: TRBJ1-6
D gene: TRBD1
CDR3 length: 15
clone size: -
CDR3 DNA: TGTGCCAGCAGCTTGACCGGGACAGGGAATTCACCCCTCCACTTT
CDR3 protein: CASSLTGTGNSPLHF

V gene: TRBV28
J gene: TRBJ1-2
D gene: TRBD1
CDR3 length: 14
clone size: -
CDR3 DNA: TGTGCCAGCAGTACGACAGGGGGGTCCGAGGGCTACACCTTC
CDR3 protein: CASSTTGGSEGYTF

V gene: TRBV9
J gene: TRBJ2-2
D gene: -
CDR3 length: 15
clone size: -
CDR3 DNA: TGTGCCAGCAGCGAGGGGGGAGGGCCCACCGGGGAGCTGTTTTTT
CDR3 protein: CASSEGGGPTGELFF

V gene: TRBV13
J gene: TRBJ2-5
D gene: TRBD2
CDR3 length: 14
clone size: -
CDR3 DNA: TGTGCCAGCAGCCCGACTAGCGGGAGTGAGACCCAGTACTTC
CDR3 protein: CASSPTSGSETQYF

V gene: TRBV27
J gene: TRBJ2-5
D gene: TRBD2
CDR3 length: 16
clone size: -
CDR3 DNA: TGTGCCAGCAGTTTGGTAGCGGGGGCACCCCAAGAGACCCAGTACTTC
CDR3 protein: CASSLVAGAPQETQYF

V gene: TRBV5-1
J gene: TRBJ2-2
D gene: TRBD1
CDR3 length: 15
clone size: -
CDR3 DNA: TGCGCCAGCAGCTTGGGGCAGGGGGATACCGGGGAGCTGTTTTTT
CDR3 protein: CASSLGQGDTGELFF

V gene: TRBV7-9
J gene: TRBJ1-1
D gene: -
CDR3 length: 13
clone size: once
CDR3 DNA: TGTGCCAGCAGCTTAGGGGAGGGTCGGGGGGCTTTCTTT
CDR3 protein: CASSLGEGRGAFF

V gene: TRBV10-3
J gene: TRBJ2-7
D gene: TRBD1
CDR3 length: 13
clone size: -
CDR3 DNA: TGTGCCATCAGTATAAATACAGGGGGCGAGCAGTACTTC
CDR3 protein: CAISINTGGEQYF

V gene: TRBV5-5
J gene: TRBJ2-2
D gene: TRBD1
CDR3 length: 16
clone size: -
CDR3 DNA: TGTGCCAGCAGCTTCGACAGGGGACAAAACACCGGGGAGCTGTTTTTT
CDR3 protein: CASSFDRGQNTGELFF

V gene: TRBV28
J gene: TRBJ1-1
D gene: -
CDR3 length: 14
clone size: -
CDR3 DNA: TGTGCCAGCAGTCAGAGGACAGCCGACACTGAAGCTTTCTTT
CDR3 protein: CASSQRTADTEAFF

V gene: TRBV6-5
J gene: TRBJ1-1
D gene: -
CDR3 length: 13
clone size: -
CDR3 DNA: TGTGCCAGCACCACGCAACAGGACACTGAAGCTTTCTTT
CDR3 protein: CASTTQQDTEAFF

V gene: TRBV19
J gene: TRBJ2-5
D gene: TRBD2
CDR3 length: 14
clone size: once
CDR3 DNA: TGTGCCAGTAGTACTAGCGGGGGGACCGGGACCCAGTACTTC
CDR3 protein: CASSTSGGTGTQYF

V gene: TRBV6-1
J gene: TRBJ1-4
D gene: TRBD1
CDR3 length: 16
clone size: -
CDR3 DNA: TGTGCCAGCAGTGAAAGTGGCAGCTCACAGGGGGAAAAACTGTTTTTT
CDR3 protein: CASSESGSSQGEKLFF

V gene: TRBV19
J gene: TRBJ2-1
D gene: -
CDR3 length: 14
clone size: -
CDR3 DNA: TGTGCCAGTAGTCCGGGGAGCTCCTACAATGAGCAGTTCTTC
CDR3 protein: CASSPGSSYNEQFF

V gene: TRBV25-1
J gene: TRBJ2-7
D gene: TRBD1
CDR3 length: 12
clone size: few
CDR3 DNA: TGTGCCAGAACGGACAGGCGGTACGAGCAGTACTTC
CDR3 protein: CARTDRRYEQYF

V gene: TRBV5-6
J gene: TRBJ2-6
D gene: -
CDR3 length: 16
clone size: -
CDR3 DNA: TGTGCCAGCAGCTTGGGATCAGGTGGTGGGGCCAACGTCCTGACTTTC
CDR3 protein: CASSLGSGGGANVLTF

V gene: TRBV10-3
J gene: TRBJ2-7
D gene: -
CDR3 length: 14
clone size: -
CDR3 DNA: TGTGCCATCAGTGTAGGCGCGGGCTCTTACGAGCAGTACTTC
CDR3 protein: CAISVGAGSYEQYF

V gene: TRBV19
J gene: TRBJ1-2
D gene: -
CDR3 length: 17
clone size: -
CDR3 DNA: TGTGCCAGTACCTCCCACCGGCAGGGCAACCGGCTCGGCGGCTACACCTTC
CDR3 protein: CASTSHRQGNRLGGYTF

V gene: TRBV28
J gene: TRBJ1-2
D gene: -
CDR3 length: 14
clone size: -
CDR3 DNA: TGTGCCACCTCAACTCCCGTTTTTGGCGGTGGCTACACCTTC
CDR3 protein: CATSTPVFGGGYTF

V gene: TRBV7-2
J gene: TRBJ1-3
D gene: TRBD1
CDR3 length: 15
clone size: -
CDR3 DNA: TGTGCCAGCAGCCGTTACCAGGGGGCAGGAAACACCATATATTTT
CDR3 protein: CASSRYQGAGNTIYF

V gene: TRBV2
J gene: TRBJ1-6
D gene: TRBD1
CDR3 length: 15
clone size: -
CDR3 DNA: TGTGCCAGCAGTGAAAGGGACAGGGGGGATTCACCCCTCCACTTT
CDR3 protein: CASSERDRGDSPLHF

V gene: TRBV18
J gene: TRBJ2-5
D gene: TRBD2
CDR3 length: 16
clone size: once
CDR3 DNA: TGTGCCAGCTCACCACTTCGCGGGGGGCTTCAAGAGACCCAGTACTTC
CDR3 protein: CASSPLRGGLQETQYF

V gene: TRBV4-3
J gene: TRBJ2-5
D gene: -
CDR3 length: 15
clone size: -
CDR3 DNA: TGCGCCAGCAGCCCCCATCCGACAGGACAAGAGACCCAGTACTTC
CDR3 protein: CASSPHPTGQETQYF

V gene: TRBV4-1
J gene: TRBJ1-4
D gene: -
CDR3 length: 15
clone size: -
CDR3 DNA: TGCGCCAGCAGCCACCTGACAGGTACTAATGAAAAACTGTTTTTT
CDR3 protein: CASSHLTGTNEKLFF

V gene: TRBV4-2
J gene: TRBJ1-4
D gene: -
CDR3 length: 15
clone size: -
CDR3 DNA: TGTGCCAGCAGCCAAGTGACGGGAGGGGATGAAAAACTGTTTTTT
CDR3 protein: CASSQVTGGDEKLFF

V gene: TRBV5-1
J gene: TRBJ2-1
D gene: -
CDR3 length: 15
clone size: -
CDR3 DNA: TGCGCCAGCAGCTTGGCCAGGGACTCCTACAATGAGCAGTTCTTC
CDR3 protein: CASSLARDSYNEQFF

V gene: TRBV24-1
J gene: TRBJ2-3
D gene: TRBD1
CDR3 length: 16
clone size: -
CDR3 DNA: TGTGCCACCAGTGCTAACGACAGGGGGAGTGGAGATACGCAGTATTTT
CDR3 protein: CATSANDRGSGDTQYF

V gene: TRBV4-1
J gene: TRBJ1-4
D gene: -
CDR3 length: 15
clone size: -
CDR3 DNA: TGCGCCAGCAGCCAAGATCTAGCATTAAATGAAAAACTGTTTTTT
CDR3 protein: CASSQDLALNEKLFF

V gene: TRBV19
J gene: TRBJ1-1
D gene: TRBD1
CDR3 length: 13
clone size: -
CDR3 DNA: TGTGCCAGTACCAGACAGGGAGACACTGAAGCTTTCTTT
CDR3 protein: CASTRQGDTEAFF

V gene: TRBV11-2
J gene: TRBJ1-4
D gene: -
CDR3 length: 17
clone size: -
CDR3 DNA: TGTGCCAGCAGCTCCATGAGCGGAACCGGGCTCCCGAGGGAACTGTTTTTT
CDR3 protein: CASSSMSGTGLPRELFF

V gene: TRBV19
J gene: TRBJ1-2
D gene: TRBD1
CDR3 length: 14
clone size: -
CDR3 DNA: TGTGCCAGTAGAGAGGGGGCGCGAGACTATGGCTACACCTTC
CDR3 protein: CASREGARDYGYTF

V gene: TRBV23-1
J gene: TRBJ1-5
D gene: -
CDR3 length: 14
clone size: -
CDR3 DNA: TGCGCCAGCAGTCAAAGGACAGTCGGACAGCCCCAGCATTTT
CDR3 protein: CASSQRTVGQPQHF

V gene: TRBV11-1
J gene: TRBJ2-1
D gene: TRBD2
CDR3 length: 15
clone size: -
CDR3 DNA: TGTGCCAGCAGCTTAGTGGGCGGGGGGGCTTATGAGCAGTTCTTC
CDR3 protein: CASSLVGGGAYEQFF

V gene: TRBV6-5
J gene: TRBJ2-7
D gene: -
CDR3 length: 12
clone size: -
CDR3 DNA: TGTGCCAGCAGTTTAAGGGGGACCGAGCAGTACTTC
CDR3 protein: CASSLRGTEQYF

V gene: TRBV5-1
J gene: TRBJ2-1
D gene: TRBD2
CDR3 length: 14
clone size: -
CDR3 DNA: TGCGCCAGCAGCTCTCGGGACTATTACAATGAGCAGTTCTTC
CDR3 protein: CASSSRDYYNEQFF

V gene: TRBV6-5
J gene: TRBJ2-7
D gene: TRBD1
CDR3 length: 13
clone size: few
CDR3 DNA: TGTGCCAGTGCCCCCGGACAGGGCTCCGAGCAGTACTTC
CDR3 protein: CASAPGQGSEQYF

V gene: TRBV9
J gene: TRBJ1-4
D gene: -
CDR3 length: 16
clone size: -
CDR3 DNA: TGTGCCAGCAGCGTAGGTTTGGCCCTTCCTAATGAAAAACTGTTTTTT
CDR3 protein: CASSVGLALPNEKLFF

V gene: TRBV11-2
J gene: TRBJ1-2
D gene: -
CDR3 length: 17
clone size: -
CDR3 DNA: TGTGCCAGCAGCTTAGATCGGCAAGCGGGGGGAAACTATGGCTACACCTTC
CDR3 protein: CASSLDRQAGGNYGYTF

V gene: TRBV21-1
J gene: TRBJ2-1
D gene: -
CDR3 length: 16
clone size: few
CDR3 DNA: TGTGCCAGCAGCAAGCCGGGACTAGCGGGGGGGCATGAGCAGTTCTTC
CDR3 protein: CASSKPGLAGGHEQFF

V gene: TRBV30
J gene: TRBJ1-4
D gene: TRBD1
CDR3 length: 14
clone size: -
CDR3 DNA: TGTGCCTGGGGAGGGGACAGGGGTAATGAAAAACTGTTTTTT
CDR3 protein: CAWGGDRGNEKLFF

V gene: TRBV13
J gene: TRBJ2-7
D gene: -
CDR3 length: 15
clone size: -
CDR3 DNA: TGTGCCAGCAGTTCTTACAGGAGCCTCTCCTACGAGCAGTACTTC
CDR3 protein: CASSSYRSLSYEQYF

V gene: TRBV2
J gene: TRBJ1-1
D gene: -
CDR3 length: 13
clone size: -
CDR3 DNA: TGTGCCAGCAGATTTGGTCTAAACACTGAAGCTTTCTTT
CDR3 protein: CASRFGLNTEAFF

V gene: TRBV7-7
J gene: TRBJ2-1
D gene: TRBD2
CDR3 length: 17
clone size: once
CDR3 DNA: TGTGCCAGCAGCCCGGGACTAGCGGGGGGCACCTACAATGAGCAGTTCTTC
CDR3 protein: CASSPGLAGGTYNEQFF

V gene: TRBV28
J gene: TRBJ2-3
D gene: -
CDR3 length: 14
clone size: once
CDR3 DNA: TGTGCCAGCAGTTTATTGGTAGACACAGATACGCAGTATTTT
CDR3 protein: CASSLLVDTDTQYF

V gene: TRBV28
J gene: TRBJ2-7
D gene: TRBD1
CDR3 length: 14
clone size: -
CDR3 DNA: TGTGCCAGCAGTTTACAACAGGGGTATGACGAGCAGTACTTC
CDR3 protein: CASSLQQGYDEQYF

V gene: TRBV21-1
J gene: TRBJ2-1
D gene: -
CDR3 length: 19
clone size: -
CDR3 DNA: TGTGCCAGCAGCAGAATCTCAAGGACTAGCGGGAGCTCCTACAATGAGCAGTTCTTC
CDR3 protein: CASSRISRTSGSSYNEQFF

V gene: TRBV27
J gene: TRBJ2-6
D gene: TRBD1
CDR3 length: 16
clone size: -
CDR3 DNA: TGTGCCAGCAGTCCGGGACAGGCATCTGGGGCCAACGTCCTGACTTTC
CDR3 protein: CASSPGQASGANVLTF

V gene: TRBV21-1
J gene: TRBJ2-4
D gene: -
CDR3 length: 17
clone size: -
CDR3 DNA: TGTGCCAGCAGCAAAGTATGTCAGGGACTAGCCAAAAACATTCAGTACTTC
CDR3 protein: CASSKVCQGLAKNIQYF

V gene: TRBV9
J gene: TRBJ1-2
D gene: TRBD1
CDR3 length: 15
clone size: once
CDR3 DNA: TGTGCCAGCAGCGTAGACCCCGGGACAGGGTTAGGCTACACCTTC
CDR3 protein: CASSVDPGTGLGYTF

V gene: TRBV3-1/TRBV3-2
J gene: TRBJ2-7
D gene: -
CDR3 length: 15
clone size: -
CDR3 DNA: TGTGCCAGCAGCCAATCACCGCGGGATTCCTACGAGCAGTACTTC
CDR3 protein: CASSQSPRDSYEQYF

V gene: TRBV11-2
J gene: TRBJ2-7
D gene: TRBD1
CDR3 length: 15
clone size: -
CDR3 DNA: TGTGCCAGCAGCCCTGGGACAGGGTTAGTGTACGAGCAGTACTTC
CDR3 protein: CASSPGTGLVYEQYF

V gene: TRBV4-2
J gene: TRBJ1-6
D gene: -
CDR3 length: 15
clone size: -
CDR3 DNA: TGTGCCAGCAGCCAATCACCTGAGTATAATTCACCCCTCCACTTT
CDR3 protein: CASSQSPEYNSPLHF

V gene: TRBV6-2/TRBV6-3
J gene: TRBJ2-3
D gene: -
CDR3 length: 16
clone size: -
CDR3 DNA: TGTGCCAGCAGCCTCGTGGCGACAACAAACACAGATACGCAGTATTTT
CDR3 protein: CASSLVATTNTDTQYF

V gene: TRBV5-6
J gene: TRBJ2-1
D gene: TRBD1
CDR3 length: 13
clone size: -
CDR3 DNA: TGTGCCAGCAGCCAGGACAGGGCCAATGAGCAGTTCTTC
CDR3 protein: CASSQDRANEQFF

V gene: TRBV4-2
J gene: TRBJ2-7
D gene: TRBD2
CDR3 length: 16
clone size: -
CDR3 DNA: TGTGCCAGCAGCCAAGAGGTAGCGGGAGGCACCTACGAGCAGTACTTC
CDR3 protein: CASSQEVAGGTYEQYF

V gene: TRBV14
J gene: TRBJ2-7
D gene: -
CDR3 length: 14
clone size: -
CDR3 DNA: TGTGCCAGCAGCCAAGATCTACCGACCTACGAGCAGTACTTC
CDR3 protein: CASSQDLPTYEQYF

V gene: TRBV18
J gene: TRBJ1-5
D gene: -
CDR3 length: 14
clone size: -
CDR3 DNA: TGTGCCAGCTCACGAGGAGGGAATAATCAGCCCCAGCATTTT
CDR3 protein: CASSRGGNNQPQHF